This TCR beta chain was sequenced in a study of blood T cell repertoires in COVID-19 (dated by TCRdb to 2018 to 2021). About the investigation overall: Samples covering the acute and convalescent phases of COVID-19 were provided by collaborators in the United States, Italy and Spain. The material from the prospective study consisted of cDNA or gDNA derived from T cells, B-cell-depleted T cells, or PBMCs. The dataset comprised deeply sampled blood TCRbeta repertoires from subjects exposed to, actively infected with, or recovered from COVID-19. A freely available public database, intended as a resource for researchers studying the immune response to SARS-CoV-2, is where the repertoires were released. The samples were drawn from two sources: the first 160 participants of the ongoing ImmuneRACE study, and over 950 subjects contributed by 6 global collaborators. Sample metadata almost always included a de-identified subject ID, COVID-19 status, age in years and sex. Where available, HLA class I and class II types were obtained from metadata supplied by the sample provider rather than from assay-based typing. Points the paper makes about the study in general: How much clinical and demographic metadata was included differed by source and by participant, and the metadata was provided uncurated.

Via the germline V gene, CDR1 is SGHTA and CDR2 FQGNSA. The cysteine opens and the phenylalanine closes a CDR3 of 15 amino acids. Only the CDR3 portion is preserved as DNA: 45 bases, with reading frame beginning at the first base. The trim is 1 base for V and 2 bases for J, with a gap of 8 bases between the germline ends. Notes on this clone: Which antigen it targets is not known. Base qualities are not provided; no much larger clone lies one nucleotide away.

Collaborating institutions collected whole blood in K2EDTA tubes following their own protocols. For TCRbeta analysis, collaborators shipped samples in one of three forms: frozen whole blood, isolated PBMCs, or DNA extracted from either of those sample types. The immunoSEQ Assay, a bias-controlled multiplex PCR, was used to amplify TCRbeta CDR3 regions from genomic DNA. Under the source paper's analysis protocol: Within the assay, amplification of reference gene primers was used to estimate how many nucleated cells each sample contained. Sequence reads were collapsed and filtered to measure the absolute abundance of every unique TCRbeta CDR3 rearrangement. For each sample, productive Simpson clonality was calculated by taking the square root of Simpson's diversity index across productive rearrangements. TCRdb provides this immuneACCESS table in a form limited to in-frame rearrangements. Some clones are lacking; in checked studies, under half of them reflect an unresolved V gene, and why the rest are absent is not known. V and J calls and clone size are copied from that table; D and trimming were computed from the DNA. The sample records about 81,000 clones, around nine tenths of which are singletons. Approximately 4.4% of the sample is held by the ten biggest clonotypes.

The chain was built from TRBV7-2 and TRBJ2-2, with no confident D gene call. The sequence was collected from an elderly woman with acute or convalescent COVID-19. The sequenced sample consisted of peripheral blood. The CDR3 protein: CASSLVVVNTGELFF. The DNA sequence follows: TGTGCCAGCAGCTTAGTAGTGGTAAACACCGGGGAGCTGTTTTTT. Full variable domain (CDR3 extended with the reference TRBV7-2 and TRBJ2-2 proteins): GAGVSQSPSNKVTEKGKDVELRCDPISGHTALYWYRQSLGQGLEFLIYFQGNSAPDKSGLPSDRFSAERTGGSVSTLTIQRTQQEDSAVYLCASSLVVVNTGELFFGEGSRLTVL.